These 9 T cell receptor beta chains share one sample of origin, sequenced in a study of T cells in tuberculosis. The table came from immunoSEQ multiplex PCR; TCRdb's copy has only in-frame clones and leaves some out. The sample yields more than 30,000 clones, about 94% seen once. The sequenced sample consisted of PBMCs. The receptors originated from a donor between 10 and 29 years old with latent tuberculosis or without tuberculosis infection. Some clones in this sample may be carry-over from other donors' samples.

The chain carries TRBV9 and TRBJ1-1; 9 bases are shared with TRBD1. This CDR3 is built from 15 residues. Trimming at V came to 3 bases and at J to 8 bases, leaving 11 bases not matched to a gene. Per germline, CDR1 SGDLS and CDR2 YYNGEE. DNA of the CDR3: TGTGCCAGCAGCGCCTCACAGGGGGCTTTCGCCGAAGCTTTCTTT. Amino acid sequence: CASSASQGAFAEAFF.

The chain carries TRBV10-2 and TRBJ2-2; 11 positions match TRBD1. V gave up 7 bases and J gave up 4 bases; unmatched junction bases: 8. The CDR3 loop spans 16 amino acids. Germline CDR1 and CDR2: WSHSY and SAAADI. CDR3 amino acids: CASIPGQGARTGELFF. The CDR3 nucleotides are TGCGCCAGCATTCCCGGACAGGGGGCGCGCACCGGGGAGCTGTTTTTT.

The rearrangement links TRBV4-1 to TRBJ2-1; TRBD2 matches at 14 bases. Losses at the gene ends were 4 bases for V and 0 bases for J; bases not matched to a gene: 5. The CDR3 contains 18 residues. Germline values: CDR1 MGHRA, CDR2 YSYEKL. The CDR3: CASSRGLAGGHSYNEQFF. As DNA, the CDR3 is TGCGCCAGCAGCCGTGGACTAGCGGGGGGCCACTCCTACAATGAGCAGTTCTTC.

The V gene is TRBV15, the J gene TRBJ2-1; D may be TRBD1 (6 bases). The CDR3 is 15 amino acids. Between the trimmed V and J ends, which lost 3 bases and 9 bases, there was a span of 18 bases. The germline V gene encodes CDR1 LNHNV and CDR2 YYDKDF (reference sequence). For the CDR3, the DNA is TGTGCCACCAGCAGGGACTGGGGACAAAGTGGTGAGCAGTTCTTC. Translating it yields CATSRDWGQSGEQFF.

This chain uses TRBV5-1 with TRBJ1-1; possible D gene TRBD1, 6 bases. Germline CDR1 is SGHRS and CDR2 is YFSETQ. The CDR3 extends over 15 amino acids. V shed 4 bases and J shed 3 bases, with 16 bases lying between them. The CDR3 sequence is CASSAPSQGDTEAFF. CDR3 nucleotide sequence: TGCGCCAGCAGCGCCCCCTCACAGGGTGACACTGAAGCTTTCTTT.

V gene TRBV6-5 combines with J gene TRBJ1-2; maybe TRBD1 (5 bases). Germline loops: CDR1 MNHEY, CDR2 SVGAGI. The CDR3 contains 14 residues. Trimming took off 6 bases at V and 5 bases at J, with 16 bases between the two ends. CDR3 DNA sequence: TGTGCCAGCAGGCCGACTCCGAAGGGGTATGGCTACACCTTC. Translation gives CASRPTPKGYGYTF.

The V gene is TRBV7-2, the J gene TRBJ2-1, with D tentatively TRBD1 (6 bases). Per the germline V gene, CDR1 is SGHTA and CDR2 is FQGNSA. V was clipped by 1 base and J by 2 bases, with 12 bases between them. The CDR3 extends over 16 amino acids. The DNA of the CDR3 is TGTGCCAGCAGCTTAGGAGGGGGTCGGACCTACAATGAGCAGTTCTTC. The encoded protein is CASSLGGGRTYNEQFF.

V is TRBV10-1 and J is TRBJ1-1, with no clear D. Per the germline V gene, CDR1 is WNHNN and CDR2 is SYGVQD (reference sequence). V gave up 6 bases and J gave up 1 base, with 6 bases separating them. This CDR3 is 12 amino acids long. The CDR3 region is CASRGGNTEAFF. The CDR3 region has the DNA TGCGCCAGCAGGGGAGGGAACACTGAAGCTTTCTTT.

The rearrangement uses TRBV19 and TRBJ1-3, with D hard to call. Germline loops: CDR1 LNHDA, CDR2 SQIVND (reference sequence). The CDR3 covers 17 residues. The V and J ends lost 1 base and 0 bases respectively, with 13 bases between them. The CDR3 region has the DNA TGTGCCAGTAGTATAGTTGGCCGAATCAGCTCTGGAAACACCATATATTTT. This codes for CASSIVGRISSGNTIYF.